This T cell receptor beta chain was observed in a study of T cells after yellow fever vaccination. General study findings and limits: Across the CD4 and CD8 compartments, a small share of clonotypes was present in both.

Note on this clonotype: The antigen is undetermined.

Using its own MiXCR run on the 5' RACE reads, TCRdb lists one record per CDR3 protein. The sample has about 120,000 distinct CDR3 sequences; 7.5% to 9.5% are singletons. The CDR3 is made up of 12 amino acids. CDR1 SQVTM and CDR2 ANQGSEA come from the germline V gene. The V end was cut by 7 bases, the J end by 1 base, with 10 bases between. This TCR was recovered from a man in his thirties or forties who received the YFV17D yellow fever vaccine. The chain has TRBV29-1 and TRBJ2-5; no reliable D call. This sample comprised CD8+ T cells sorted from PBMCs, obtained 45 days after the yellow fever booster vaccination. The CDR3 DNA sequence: TGCAGCGGGTGGTATTCCCAAGAGACCCAGTACTTC. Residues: CSGWYSQETQYF.